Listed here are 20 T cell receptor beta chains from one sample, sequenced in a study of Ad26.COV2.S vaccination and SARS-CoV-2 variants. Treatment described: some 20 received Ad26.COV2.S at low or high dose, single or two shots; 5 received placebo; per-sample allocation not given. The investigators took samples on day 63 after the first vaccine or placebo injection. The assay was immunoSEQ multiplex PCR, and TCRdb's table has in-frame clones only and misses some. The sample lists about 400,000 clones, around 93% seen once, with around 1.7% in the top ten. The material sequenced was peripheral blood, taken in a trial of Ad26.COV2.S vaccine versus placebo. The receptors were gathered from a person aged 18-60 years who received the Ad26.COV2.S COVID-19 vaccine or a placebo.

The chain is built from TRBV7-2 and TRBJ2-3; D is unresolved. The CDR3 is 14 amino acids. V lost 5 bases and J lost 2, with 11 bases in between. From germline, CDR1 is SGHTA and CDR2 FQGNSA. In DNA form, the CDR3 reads TGTGCCAGCAGCCGTTACCAGGACACAGATACGCAGTATTTT. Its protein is CASSRYQDTDTQYF.

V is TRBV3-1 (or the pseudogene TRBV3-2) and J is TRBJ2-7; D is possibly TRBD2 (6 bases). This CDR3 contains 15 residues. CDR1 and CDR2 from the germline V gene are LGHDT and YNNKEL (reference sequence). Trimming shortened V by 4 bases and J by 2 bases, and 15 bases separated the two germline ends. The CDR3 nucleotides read TGTGCCAGCAGCCGCACGGGACTGATGCCCTACGAGCAGTACTTC. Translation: CASSRTGLMPYEQYF.

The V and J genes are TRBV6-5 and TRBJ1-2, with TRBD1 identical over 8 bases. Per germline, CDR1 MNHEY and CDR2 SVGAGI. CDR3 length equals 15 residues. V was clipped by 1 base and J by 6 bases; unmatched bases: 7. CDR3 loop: CASSYLDRGVDGYTF. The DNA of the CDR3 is TGTGCCAGCAGTTACTTAGACAGGGGAGTGGATGGCTACACCTTC.

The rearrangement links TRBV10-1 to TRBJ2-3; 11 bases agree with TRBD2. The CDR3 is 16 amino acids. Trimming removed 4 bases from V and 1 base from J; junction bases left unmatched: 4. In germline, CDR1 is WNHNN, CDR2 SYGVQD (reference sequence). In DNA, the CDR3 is TGCGCCAGCAGTGGGACTAGCGGGCTTCGCACAGATACGCAGTATTTT. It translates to CASSGTSGLRTDTQYF.

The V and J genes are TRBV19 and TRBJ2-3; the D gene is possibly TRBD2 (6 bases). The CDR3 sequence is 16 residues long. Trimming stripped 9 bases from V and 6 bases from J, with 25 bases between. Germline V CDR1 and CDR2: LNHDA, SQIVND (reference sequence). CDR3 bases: TGTGCCAGCGCTGAACGGGCGGGGTACCTTGGGGATACGCAGTATTTT. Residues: CASAERAGYLGDTQYF.

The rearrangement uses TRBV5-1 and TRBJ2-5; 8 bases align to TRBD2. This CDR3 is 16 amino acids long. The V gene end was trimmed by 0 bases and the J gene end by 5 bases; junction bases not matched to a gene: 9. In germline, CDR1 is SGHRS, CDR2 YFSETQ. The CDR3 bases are TGCGCCAGCAGCTTGGTGGGTAGCGGGGTGTGGGAGACCCAGTACTTC. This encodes CASSLVGSGVWETQYF.

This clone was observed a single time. CDR3 sequence: CASSLLRGKDTQYF. The CDR3 DNA is TGTGCCAGCAGCCTCCTCCGGGGAAAAGATACGCAGTATTTT. This chain connects TRBV7-9 to TRBJ2-3; D is perhaps TRBD2 (5 bases). CDR1 SEHNR and CDR2 FQNEAQ come from the germline V gene (reference sequence). CDR3 length equals 14 residues. V shed 5 bases and J shed 5 bases, with 14 bases lying between them.

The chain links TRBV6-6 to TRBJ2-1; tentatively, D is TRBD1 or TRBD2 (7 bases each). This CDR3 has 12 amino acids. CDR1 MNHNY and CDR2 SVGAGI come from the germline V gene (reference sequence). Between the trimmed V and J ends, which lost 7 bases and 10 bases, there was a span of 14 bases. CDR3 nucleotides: TGTGCCAGCACAGGGGGGGCCGGGGAGCAGTTCTTC. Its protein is CASTGGAGEQFF.

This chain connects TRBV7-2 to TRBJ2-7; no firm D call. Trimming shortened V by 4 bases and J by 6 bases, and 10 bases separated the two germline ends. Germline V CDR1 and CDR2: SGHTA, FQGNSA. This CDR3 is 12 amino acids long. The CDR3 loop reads CASSSRFTEQYF. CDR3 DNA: TGTGCCAGCAGCTCCCGTTTCACCGAGCAGTACTTC.

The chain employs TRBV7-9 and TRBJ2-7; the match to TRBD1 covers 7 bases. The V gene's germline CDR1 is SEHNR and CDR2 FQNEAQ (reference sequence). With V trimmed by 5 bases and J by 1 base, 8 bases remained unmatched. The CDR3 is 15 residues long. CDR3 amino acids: CASSPGQDPSYEQYF. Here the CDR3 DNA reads TGTGCCAGCAGCCCTGGACAGGACCCTTCCTACGAGCAGTACTTC.

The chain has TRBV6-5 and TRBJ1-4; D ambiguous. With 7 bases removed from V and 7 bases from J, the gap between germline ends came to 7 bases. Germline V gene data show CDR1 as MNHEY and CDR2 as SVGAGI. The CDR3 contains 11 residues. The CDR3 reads CASMLGEKLFF. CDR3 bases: TGTGCCAGCATGTTGGGTGAAAAACTGTTTTTT.

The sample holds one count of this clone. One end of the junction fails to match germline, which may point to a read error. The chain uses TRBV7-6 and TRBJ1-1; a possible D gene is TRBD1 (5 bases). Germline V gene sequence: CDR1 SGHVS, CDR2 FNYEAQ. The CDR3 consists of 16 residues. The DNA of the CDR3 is TGTGCCAGCAGCGTAGCACCAGGGAATATGAACACTGAAGCTTTCTTT. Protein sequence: CASSVAPGNMNTEAFF.

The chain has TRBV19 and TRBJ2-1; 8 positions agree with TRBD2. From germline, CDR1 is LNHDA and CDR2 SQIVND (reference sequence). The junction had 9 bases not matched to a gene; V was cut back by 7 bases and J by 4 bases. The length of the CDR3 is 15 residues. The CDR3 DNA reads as TGTGCCAGTACCTACGGGGGGGGGTTTTACAATGAGCAGTTCTTC. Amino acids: CASTYGGGFYNEQFF.

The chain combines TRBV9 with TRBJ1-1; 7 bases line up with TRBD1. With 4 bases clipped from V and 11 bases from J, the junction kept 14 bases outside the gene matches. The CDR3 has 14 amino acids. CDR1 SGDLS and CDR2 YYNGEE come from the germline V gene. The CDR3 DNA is TGTGCCAGCAGCTCCGACAGGGCGATGAGGGGCGCTTTCTTT. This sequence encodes CASSSDRAMRGAFF.

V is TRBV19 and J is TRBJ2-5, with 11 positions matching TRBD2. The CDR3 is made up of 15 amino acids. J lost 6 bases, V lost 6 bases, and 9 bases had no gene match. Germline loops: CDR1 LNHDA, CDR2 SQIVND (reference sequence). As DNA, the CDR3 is TGTGCCAGTAGCCCTCAAGGGACTAGCGGAAAGACCCAGTACTTC. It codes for CASSPQGTSGKTQYF.

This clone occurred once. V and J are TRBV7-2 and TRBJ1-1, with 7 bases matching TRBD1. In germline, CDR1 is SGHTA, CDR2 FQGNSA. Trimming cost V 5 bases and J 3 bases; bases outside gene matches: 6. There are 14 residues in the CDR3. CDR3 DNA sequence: TGTGCCAGCAGCGCGCGGACAGGCTACACTGAAGCTTTCTTT. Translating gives CASSARTGYTEAFF.

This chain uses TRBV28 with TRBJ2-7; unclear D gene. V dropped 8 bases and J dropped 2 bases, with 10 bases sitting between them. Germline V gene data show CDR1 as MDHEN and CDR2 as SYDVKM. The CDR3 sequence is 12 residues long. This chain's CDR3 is CASSGGAYEQYF. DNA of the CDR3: TGTGCCAGCTCTGGTGGGGCCTACGAGCAGTACTTC.

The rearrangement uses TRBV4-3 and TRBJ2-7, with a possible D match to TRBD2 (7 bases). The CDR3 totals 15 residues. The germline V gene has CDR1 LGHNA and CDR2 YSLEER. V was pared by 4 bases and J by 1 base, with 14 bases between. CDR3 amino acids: CASSPGGLGSYEQYF. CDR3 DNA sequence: TGCGCCAGCAGCCCCGGGGGGCTGGGGTCCTACGAGCAGTACTTC.

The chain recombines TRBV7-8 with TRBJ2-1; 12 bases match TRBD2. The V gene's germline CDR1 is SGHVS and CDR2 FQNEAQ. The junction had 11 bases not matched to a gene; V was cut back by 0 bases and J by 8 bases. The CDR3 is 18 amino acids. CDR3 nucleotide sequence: TGTGCCAGCAGCTTAGCCGGGGCTAGCGGGGGGGCCAGGGATGAGCAGTTCTTC. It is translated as CASSLAGASGGARDEQFF.

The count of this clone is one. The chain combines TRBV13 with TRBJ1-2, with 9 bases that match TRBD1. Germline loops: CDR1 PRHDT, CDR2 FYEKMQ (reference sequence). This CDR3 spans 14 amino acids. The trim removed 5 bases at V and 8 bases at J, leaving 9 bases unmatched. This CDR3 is CASSTRRTGVGYTF. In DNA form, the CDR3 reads TGTGCCAGCAGCACACGGCGGACAGGGGTCGGCTACACCTTC. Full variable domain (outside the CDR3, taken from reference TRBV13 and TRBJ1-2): AAGVIQSPRHLIKEKRETATLKCYPIPRHDTVYWYQQGPGQDPQFLISFYEKMQSDKGSIPDRFSAQQFSDYHSELNMSSLELGDSALYFCASSTRRTGVGYTFGSGTRLTVV.